This T cell receptor (beta chain) emerged from a study of siplizumab effects on memory and regulatory T cells. Study-wide points: Siplizumab significantly brought down the alloreactive sequences that trace back to unstimulated CD4+ memory cells. Siplizumab conditions gave an average of approximately 70% Treg-derived mappable alloreactive CD4+ clones, versus 25% to 30% for controls. Unstimulated subsets contained matches for only a minor fraction of alloreactive clones.

Per individual sample, 9.9 x 10^4 or so TCR templates were assayed. Only in-frame clones appear in the TCRdb table, and some are missing; sequencing was by immunoSEQ multiplex PCR. Here the sample spans more than 90,000 clones, around 94% being singletons. Remarks on this clone: What it binds is not known.

Germline values: CDR1 SGHDT, CDR2 YYEEEE. CDR3 length: 14 amino acids. V was shortened by 0 bases and J by 7 bases, with 10 bases between the two germline ends. The receptor was derived from a human donor in good health. V is TRBV5-6 and J is TRBJ1-4; maybe TRBD1 (6 bases). Sequences were obtained from non-Treg CD4+ T cells sorted from blood. CDR3 region: CASSLVGQPEKLFF. CDR3 sequence (DNA): TGTGCCAGCAGCTTGGTCGGACAGCCTGAAAAACTGTTTTTT.